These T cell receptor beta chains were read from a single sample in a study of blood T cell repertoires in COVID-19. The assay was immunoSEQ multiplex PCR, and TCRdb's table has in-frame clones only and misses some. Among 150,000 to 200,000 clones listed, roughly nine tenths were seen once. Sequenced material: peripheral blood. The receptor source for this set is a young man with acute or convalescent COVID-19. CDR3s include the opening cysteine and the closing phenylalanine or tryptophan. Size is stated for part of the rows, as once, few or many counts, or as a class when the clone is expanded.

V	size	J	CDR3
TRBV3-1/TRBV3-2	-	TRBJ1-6	CASSATILIRPLHF
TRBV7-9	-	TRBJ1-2	CASSSRDRDGGYTF
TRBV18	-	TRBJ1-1	CASSADRSEAFF
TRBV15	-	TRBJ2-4	CATSRDQAVVKNIQYF
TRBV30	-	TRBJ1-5	CAWSTGAHQPQHF
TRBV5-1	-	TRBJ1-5	CASSWGGNQPQHF
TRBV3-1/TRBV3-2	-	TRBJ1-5	CASSQTGGGQPQHF
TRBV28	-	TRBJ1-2	CASRTSPGYGYTF
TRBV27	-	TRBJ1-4	CASSLYGRTNEKLFF
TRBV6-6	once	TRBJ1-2	CASSYSKTQNYGYTF
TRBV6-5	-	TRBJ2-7	CASLWEMNYEQYF
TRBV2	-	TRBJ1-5	CASSEGLRLRDNQPQHF
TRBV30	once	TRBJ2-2	CALDRGIGELFF
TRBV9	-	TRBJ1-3	CASSANRGSGNTIYF
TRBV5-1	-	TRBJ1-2	CASSLSLNYGYTF
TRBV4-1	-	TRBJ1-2	CASSQTGQGFSGYTF
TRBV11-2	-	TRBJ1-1	CASSFLDRGRQSNTEAFF
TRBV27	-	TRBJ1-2	CASSLFASYGYTF
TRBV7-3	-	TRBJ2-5	CASSLRGRETQYF
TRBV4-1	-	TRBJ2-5	CASSQAIAGGEETQYF
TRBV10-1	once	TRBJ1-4	CASSGTGGEKLFF
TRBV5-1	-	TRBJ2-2	CASSLASGALSAGELFF
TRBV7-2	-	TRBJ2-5	CASSRLAGGQGTQYF
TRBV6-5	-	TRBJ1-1	CASSYMQGSSTEAFF
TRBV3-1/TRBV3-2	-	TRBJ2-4	CASRRNSGAKNIQYF
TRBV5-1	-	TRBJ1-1	CASSDGGQGMDTEAFF
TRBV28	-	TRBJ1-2	CASLKTGSRYGYTF
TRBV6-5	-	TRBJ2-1	CASLQGVGEQFF
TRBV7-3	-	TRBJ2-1	CASSLTGRMYNEQFF
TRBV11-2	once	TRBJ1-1	CASSLGGLNTEAFF
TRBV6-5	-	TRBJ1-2	CASSYSMAQGYGYTF
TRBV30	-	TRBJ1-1	CAWSVQGPEAFF
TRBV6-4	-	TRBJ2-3	CASSPRGGGTDTQYF
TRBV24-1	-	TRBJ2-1	CATSGGQGGLGVYNEQFF
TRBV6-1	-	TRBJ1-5	CASSETGFFRGQPQHF
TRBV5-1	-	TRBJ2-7	CASSQGLAGSSEQYF
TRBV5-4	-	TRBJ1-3	CASSPDSLNSGNTIYF
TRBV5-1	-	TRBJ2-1	CASSLGLASSYNEQFF
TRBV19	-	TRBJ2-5	CASSGLSGGPETQYF
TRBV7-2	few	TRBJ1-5	CASSSSPGSQPQHF
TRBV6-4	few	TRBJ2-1	CASSDREANEQFF
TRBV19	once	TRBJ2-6	CASSMFPGGANVLTF
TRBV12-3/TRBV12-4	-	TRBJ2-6	CASESSGANVLTF
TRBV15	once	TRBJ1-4	CATSRARGQGRKENEKLFF
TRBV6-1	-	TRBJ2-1	CASSEAMRGAAYNEQFF
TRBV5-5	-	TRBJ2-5	CASQEGETQYF
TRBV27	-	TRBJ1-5	CASSPGVNQPQHF
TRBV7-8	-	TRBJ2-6	CASSPTTSGANVLTF
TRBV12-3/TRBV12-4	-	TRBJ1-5	CASSFNSQPQHF